Sequencing of this TCR beta chain was carried out in a study of Ad26.COV2.S vaccination and SARS-CoV-2 variants (TCRdb year 2021). Some background on the complete study: Donors in the vaccine arm were drawn from COV1001, a multicentre, randomized, double-blind, placebo-controlled phase I-IIa trial testing Ad26.COV2.S in healthy adults. Trial participants were randomized into five groups of five: low-dose or high-dose Ad26.COV2.S given once or twice, or placebo on both occasions. Ad26.COV2.S was administered intramuscularly at 5 x 10^10 or 1 x 10^11 viral particles, either as a single shot or as two shots given 56 days apart. Blinding of investigators to trial group allocation was maintained during experiments and outcome assessment. Sequencing of the TCRbeta repertoire served to evaluate the specificity and breadth of SARS-CoV-2-reactive T cell receptors following Ad26.COV2.S vaccination. The TCR-sequenced set comprised about 32 samples: around 20 Ad26.COV2.S vaccine recipients, 5 placebo recipients and 8 SARS-CoV-2 convalescent individuals. Broad study findings and their caveats: Substantial breadth of spike-specific CD8+ and CD4+ T cell responses was reported after vaccination. It was noted by the authors that total T cell responses may have been underestimated by the TCR breadth and depth analyses. The study lacked the statistical power to compare responses across vaccine doses or regimens. Vaccine and placebo recipients had similar non-spike TCR breadth, a finding consistent with the vaccine containing only spike. Compared with placebo recipients, Ad26.COV2.S recipients showed higher spike-specific TCR breadth (P = 0.0014).

The immunoSEQ Assay was the method used to sequence TCRbeta CDR3 regions. After extraction, genomic DNA underwent amplification by bias-controlled multiplex PCR, followed by high-throughput sequencing. As for the authors' bioinformatics: Collapsing and filtering of sequences were performed to quantify the absolute abundance of each unique TCRbeta CDR3 region. T cell fraction was estimated by normalizing TCRbeta template counts to usable DNA, which was measured by amplifying reference genes present in all nucleated cells. Repertoire TCRs were annotated as SARS-CoV-2-specific by exact matching of V gene, CDR3 amino acid sequence and J gene to a known reactive TCR set. The reference SARS-CoV-2 TCR set came from MIRA and was filtered for enrichment in COVID-19-positive ImmuneCODE repertoires, removing public or cross-reactive TCRs. Drawing on the MIRA antigens, annotated TCRs were analysed further at the level of specific ORF or position within ORF. Breadth was defined as annotated unique rearrangements over total unique productive rearrangements; depth was the summed frequency of those rearrangements. TCR breadth was compared between groups using two-sided Wilcoxon rank-sum tests. TCRdb holds this immuneACCESS table with in-frame rearrangements only. Some clones are missing; in checked studies, unresolved V genes explain under half, and the rest has no known cause. V and J calls and clone size follow that table, whereas D and trimming were derived from the DNA. In all, the sample holds some 320,000 clones, and around 84% of those were seen once. The top ten clones comprise under 2% of the sample.

For this chain, trimming is 5 bases at the V end and 3 bases at the J end, and the number of junction bases without a gene match is 10. The CDR3 contains 17 residues, cysteine and phenylalanine counted. The DNA shown is the 51-base CDR3, in frame from base 1. CDR1 SGHTA and CDR2 FQGNSA were looked up in the germline V gene. Explained via the paper, the treatment or condition label denotes: about 20 received Ad26.COV2.S at low or high dose, single or two shots; about 5 received placebo; per-sample allocation not given. For vaccine and placebo recipients, repertoires were sequenced using samples collected on day 63 after the first injection. Cohort 1b enrolled 20 to 30 adults aged 18-55 years at a single site in Boston, USA, between 29 July and 7 August 2020. Ad26.COV2.S was a replication-incompetent adenovirus type 26 vector expressing a prefusion-stabilized SARS-CoV-2 spike protein from the original Wuhan strain.

As regards this clone: Its antigen remains unidentified. No base-level quality is on record; no much larger clone is a single base apart.

Specimen: peripheral blood, collected in a trial of Ad26.COV2.S vaccine versus placebo. This chain is built from TRBV7-2 and TRBJ2-3, with 11 central nucleotides matching TRBD1. This TCR was sampled from a person between 18 and 60 years old who received the Ad26.COV2.S COVID-19 vaccine or a placebo. The nucleotide sequence reads TGTGCCAGCAGCCCCCACCCGGGACAGGGGGAAACAGATACGCAGTATTTT. Its protein product is CASSPHPGQGETDTQYF.